This T cell receptor (beta chain) appears in the sequencing data of a study of OX40 agonist ivuxolimab in advanced cancers. The repertoire was sequenced with immunoSEQ multiplex PCR; TCRdb's copy has only in-frame clones and lacks some. The sample comprises 100,000 to 120,000 clones, around 90% of which are singletons, and around 0.27% rests with the top ten. The CDR3 spans 12 residues. Germline-derived CDR1 and CDR2 are SNHLY and FYNNEI. V lost 1 base, J lost 11 bases, and 11 bases lay in between. The sequence was collected from an adult with an advanced solid tumor such as melanoma, head and neck, liver or kidney cancer. The chain couples TRBV2 to TRBJ1-1, with a tentative D call TRBD1 (5 bases). The sequencing used CD4+ or CD8+ T cells sorted from blood, collected in a trial of the OX40 agonist ivuxolimab. In DNA, the CDR3 is TGTGCCAGCAGTGAAGTTCAGGGATTCGCTTTCTTT. Translated, it gives CASSEVQGFAFF. Variable domain in full (rest from reference TRBV2 and TRBJ1-1): EPEVTQTPSHQVTQMGQEVILRCVPISNHLYFYWYRQILGQKVEFLVSFYNNEISEKSEIFDDQFSVERPDGSNFTLKIRSTKLEDSAMYFCASSEVQGFAFFGQGTRLTVV.